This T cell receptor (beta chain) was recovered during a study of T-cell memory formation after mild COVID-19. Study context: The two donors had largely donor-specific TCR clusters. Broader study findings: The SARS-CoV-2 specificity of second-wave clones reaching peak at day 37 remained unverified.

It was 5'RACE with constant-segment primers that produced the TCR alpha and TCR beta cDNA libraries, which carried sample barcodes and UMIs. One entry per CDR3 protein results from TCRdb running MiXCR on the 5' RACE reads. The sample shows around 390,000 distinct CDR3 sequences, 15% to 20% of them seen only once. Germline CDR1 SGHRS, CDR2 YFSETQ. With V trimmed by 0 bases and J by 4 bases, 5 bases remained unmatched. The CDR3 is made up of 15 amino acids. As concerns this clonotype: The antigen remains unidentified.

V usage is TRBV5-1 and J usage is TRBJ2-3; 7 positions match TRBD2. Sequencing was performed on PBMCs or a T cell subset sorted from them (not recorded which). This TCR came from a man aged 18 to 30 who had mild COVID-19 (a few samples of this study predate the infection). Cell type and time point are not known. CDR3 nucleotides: TGCGCCAGCAGCTTGGCCTGGACTAGGGCAGATACGCAGTATTTT. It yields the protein CASSLAWTRADTQYF.